A selection of T cell receptor beta chains follows, all from one sample in a study of cytomegalovirus exposure and HLA in healthy donors. Only in-frame clones appear in the TCRdb table, and some are missing; sequencing was by immunoSEQ multiplex PCR. The sample lists about 130,000 clones, about 68% seen once, with 1.5% to 2% in the top ten. Sequenced input: PBMCs. These receptors all stem from a human donor in good health. CDR3s leave out the opening cysteine and the closing phenylalanine or tryptophan. Part of the rows lack a size; the others show once, few, many or a class for expanded clones.

J gene,V gene,clone size,CDR3 protein
TRBJ2-7,TRBV27,NA,ASSFLTADNFPYEQY
TRBJ2-3,TRBV7-9,NA,ASSLGLAGEADTQY
TRBJ2-1,TRBV6-6,once,ASTSPGLAGGQEQF
TRBJ2-2,TRBV29-1,NA,SVDRVTGELF
TRBJ1-2,TRBV28,few,ASSPGQPYGYT
TRBJ1-2,TRBV6-5,few,ASSPGTAKNYGYT
TRBJ2-5,TRBV29-1,few,SVPEGRETQY
TRBJ1-1,TRBV14,NA,ASSPGVWNTEAF
TRBJ2-2,TRBV18,NA,ASSPASLAGELF
TRBJ1-2,TRBV18,NA,ASSPGTTGFYGYT
NA,TRBV5-1,NA,ASRFGAASYEQY
TRBJ2-1,TRBV5-1,few,ASSLQLQGDEQF
TRBJ2-5,TRBV7-2,NA,ASSSLLEETQY
TRBJ2-2,TRBV4-3,once,ASSQGQGGANTGELF
TRBJ2-7,TRBV10-3,NA,AIRTGEEEEQY
TRBJ2-2,TRBV11-3,few,ASSRDLNTGELF
TRBJ2-1,TRBV9,NA,ASGGSYNEQF
TRBJ2-7,TRBV6-1,NA,ASSEAIGPTSSEQY
TRBJ1-4,TRBV5-8,NA,ASSLGQALNEKLF
TRBJ2-7,TRBV5-4,NA,ASSLGTSSYEQY
TRBJ2-3,TRBV5-1,NA,ASSLREVGTDTQY
TRBJ1-5,TRBV5-8,NA,ASSLSGRPINQPQH
TRBJ2-5,TRBV9,NA,ASSGLLAGGTGTQY
TRBJ1-2,TRBV20-1,NA,STSRSYGYT
TRBJ2-2,TRBV29-1,NA,SVEDGTSGKGTGGLF
TRBJ1-6,TRBV28,NA,ASSPLDRFDSPLH
TRBJ2-2,TRBV28,NA,ASSLWAANTGELF
TRBJ1-5,TRBV28,NA,ASSPRREIQPQH
TRBJ2-7,TRBV9,few,ASSNWGQGANEQY
TRBJ2-7,TRBV5-4,NA,ASSLKSSGRYEQY
TRBJ2-5,TRBV29-1,NA,SALRAGQETQY
TRBJ2-2,TRBV2,NA,ASRGAASGTGELF
TRBJ2-5,TRBV7-8,NA,ASSLAGGGETQY
TRBJ2-1,TRBV15,once,ATSRLIRGNWGSSYNEQF
TRBJ1-2,TRBV5-1,NA,ASSSDRGNYGYT
TRBJ2-7,TRBV20-1,NA,SARVGEQY
TRBJ2-1,TRBV20-1,NA,SAIFLPEQF
TRBJ2-3,TRBV29-1,NA,SAGHATGMGTDTQY
TRBJ2-7,TRBV27,NA,ASSSPPGGIWEQY
TRBJ2-5,TRBV5-1,NA,ASSSHGQGALEPQY
TRBJ2-1,TRBV5-6,NA,ASSTGGGSGEQF
TRBJ2-1,TRBV28,NA,ASSPVWGQGWDEQF
TRBJ1-4,TRBV9,NA,ASSAPGQGEEKLF
TRBJ1-1,TRBV9,NA,ASSVAPPGTGMAEAF